These 26 T cell receptor beta chains share one sample of origin, sequenced in a study of blood T cell repertoires in COVID-19 (dated by TCRdb to 2018 to 2021). Library construction relied on the immunoSEQ multiplex PCR assay. The immuneACCESS repertoire file appears here via TCRdb, limited to in-frame rearrangements. These files lack a portion of the clones; in checked studies, under half of the deficit traces to unresolved V genes, and the cause of the others is not known. The table for this sample lists 45,000 to 75,000 clones; around 88% of them were counted only once. The ten largest clones add up to about 4.4% of the sample. Sequencing used peripheral blood. The origin of the receptors is a man aged 55-75 years with acute or convalescent COVID-19.

This clone was observed a single time. The chain is built from TRBV5-4 and TRBJ2-2, with D uncertain. CDR3 length: 12 amino acids. The ends were cut back, 0 bases at V and 6 bases at J, with 3 bases in the middle. Germline V gene data show CDR1 as SGHNT and CDR2 as YYREEE (reference sequence). The CDR3 sequence is CASSLGAGELFF. The CDR3 nucleotides read TGTGCCAGCAGCTTGGGCGCCGGGGAGCTGTTTTTT.

The chain has TRBV2 and TRBJ2-3; 7 bases fit TRBD1. Germline loops: CDR1 SNHLY, CDR2 FYNNEI. V was clipped by 1 base and J by 7 bases; unmatched bases: 8. This CDR3 has 15 residues. The CDR3 region is CASSEGGQGVYTQYF. As DNA, the CDR3 is TGTGCCAGCAGTGAAGGGGGGCAGGGGGTGTATACGCAGTATTTT.

In its sample, this clone was seen a few times. This chain connects TRBV28 to TRBJ2-7, with D maybe TRBD1 (6 bases). The CDR3 sequence is 12 residues long. Germline values: CDR1 MDHEN, CDR2 SYDVKM. Trimming pared 8 bases from V and 5 bases from J, leaving 13 bases between. This CDR3 is CASEGVWHEQYF. As DNA, the CDR3 is TGTGCCAGCGAGGGGGTATGGCACGAGCAGTACTTC.

The chain employs TRBV4-1 and TRBJ1-6, with a tentative D call TRBD1 (5 bases). The V end lost 4 bases, the J end lost 0 bases, and 13 bases lay between the germline ends. The CDR3 is 17 amino acids. Germline assignment: CDR1 MGHRA and CDR2 YSYEKL. The CDR3 region is CASSPGRGSSYNSPLHF. In nucleotides, the CDR3 is TGCGCCAGCAGCCCAGGGAGGGGAAGCTCCTATAATTCACCCCTCCACTTT.

This chain joins TRBV5-1 and TRBJ1-1; D gene uncertain. CDR1 and CDR2 (germline): SGHRS, YFSETQ. V was cut by 5 bases and J by 4 bases, with 15 bases left in between. This CDR3 region has 14 residues. DNA for the CDR3: TGCGCCAGCAGGACCACGGAGGTAACCACTGAAGCTTTCTTT. Its protein product is CASRTTEVTTEAFF.

The chain has TRBV6-5 and TRBJ1-2, with 9 bases matching TRBD1. This CDR3 comprises 13 residues. CDR1 is MNHEY and CDR2 is SVGAGI in the germline V gene. Trimming removed 8 bases from V and 4 bases from J; junction bases left unmatched: 5. The CDR3 DNA reads TGTGCCAGCGGGGACAGGGCGGGCTATGGCTACACCTTC. Amino acid sequence: CASGDRAGYGYTF.

The V call is TRBV9, the J call TRBJ2-7; TRBD1 is a possible D gene (6 bases). The V gene's germline CDR1 is SGDLS and CDR2 YYNGEE. Trimming took 2 bases from V and 5 from J, leaving 14 bases between them. This CDR3 is built from 14 residues. The CDR3 spells CASSVGRGLHEQYF. CDR3 nucleotides: TGTGCCAGCAGCGTCGGCAGGGGTCTACACGAGCAGTACTTC.

V is TRBV30 and J is TRBJ2-7; D is perhaps TRBD1 (6 bases). V shed 4 bases and J shed 0 bases, with 19 bases lying between them. The CDR3 runs to 16 residues. From germline, CDR1 is GTSNPN and CDR2 SVGIG (reference sequence). The CDR3 spells CAWTRTDAEGSYEQYF. The DNA for the CDR3 is TGTGCCTGGACCAGGACAGACGCTGAGGGCTCCTACGAGCAGTACTTC.

This clone was seen a single time. The V and J genes are TRBV5-4 and TRBJ1-2; 11 bases fit TRBD1. Germline V gene data show CDR1 as SGHNT and CDR2 as YYREEE (reference sequence). This CDR3 is built from 16 residues. The V segment lost 4 bases and the J segment 3 bases; nucleotides outside the gene matches: 8. The CDR3 DNA reads as TGTGCCAGCAGCAATCCAGGACAGGGGGCGGACTATGGCTACACCTTC. Amino acids: CASSNPGQGADYGYTF.

The chain uses TRBV18 and TRBJ2-2; 8 bases are a match to TRBD1. The J segment lost 2 bases and the V segment lost 6 bases, leaving 5 bases of the junction unmatched. Per the germline V gene, CDR1 is KGHSH and CDR2 is LQKENI. This CDR3 comprises 15 residues. The chain's CDR3 is CASSVGTGNTGELFF. The CDR3 DNA sequence: TGTGCCAGCTCCGTAGGGACAGGCAACACCGGGGAGCTGTTTTTT.

The chain has TRBV30 and TRBJ1-2; tentatively, D is TRBD1 (5 bases). Per the germline V gene, CDR1 is GTSNPN and CDR2 is SVGIG (reference sequence). The length of the CDR3 is 12 residues. Between the trimmed V and J ends, which lost 4 bases and 3 bases, there was a span of 9 bases. The CDR3 coding sequence is TGTGCCTGGACAGGGTGGGACTATGGCTACACCTTC. Translating it yields CAWTGWDYGYTF.

This chain links TRBV5-1 with TRBJ2-1; TRBD2 matches at 12 bases. CDR1 SGHRS and CDR2 YFSETQ come from the germline V gene. The CDR3 sequence is 17 residues long. The V segment lost 4 bases and the J segment 6 bases; nucleotides outside the gene matches: 11. The chain's CDR3 is CASSLRLAGATGNEQFF. The CDR3 DNA reads TGCGCCAGCAGCCTTCGACTAGCGGGAGCTACGGGCAATGAGCAGTTCTTC. Together with reference TRBV5-1 and TRBJ2-1, the CDR3 gives the full variable domain: KAGVTQTPRYLIKTRGQQVTLSCSPISGHRSVSWYQQTPGQGLQFLFEYFSETQRNKGNFPGRFSGRQFSNSRSEMNVSTLELGDSALYLCASSLRLAGATGNEQFFGPGTRLTVL.

This chain uses TRBV2 with TRBJ1-2, with D hard to call. CDR1 and CDR2 (germline): SNHLY, FYNNEI. Trimming pared 1 base from V and 5 bases from J, leaving 8 bases between. This CDR3 comprises 13 residues. In DNA form, the CDR3 reads TGTGCCAGCAGTGAAGGGTTGCGTTATGGCTACACCTTC. Its translation: CASSEGLRYGYTF.

This clone was observed a single time. The V gene is TRBV6-5, the J gene TRBJ1-4; a possible D gene is TRBD1 (6 bases). CDR3 length: 13 amino acids. Germline loops: CDR1 MNHEY, CDR2 SVGAGI. The ends were cut back, 6 bases at V and 8 bases at J, with 13 bases in the middle. Here the CDR3 reads CASRIQGYEKLFF. The DNA for the CDR3 is TGTGCCAGCAGGATACAGGGTTACGAAAAACTGTTTTTT.

V is TRBV18 and J is TRBJ1-1; no reliable D call. The CDR3 loop spans 13 amino acids. Germline loops: CDR1 KGHSH, CDR2 LQKENI. Trimming cost V 4 bases and J 3 bases, with 9 bases left between them. The CDR3 region is CASSRSGYTEAFF. The CDR3 bases are TGTGCCAGCTCACGCTCCGGGTACACTGAAGCTTTCTTT.

The CDR3 DNA is TGTGCCAGCAGTTTATCCTCCCCAACTAATGAAAAACTGTTTTTT. This sequence encodes CASSLSSPTNEKLFF. V usage is TRBV27 and J usage is TRBJ1-4; D gene unclear. The CDR3 totals 15 residues. V lost 0 bases to trimming and J lost 0 bases, with 5 bases between them. Germline CDR1 and CDR2: MNHEY and SMNVEV (reference sequence).

The chain uses TRBV7-9 and TRBJ1-2; the D gene is possibly TRBD1 (6 bases). This CDR3 is built from 15 residues. The V gene lost 5 bases and the J gene lost 8 bases, with 21 bases spanning the gap. Germline assignment: CDR1 SEHNR and CDR2 FQNEAQ (reference sequence). In DNA, the CDR3 is TGTGCCAGCAGCGCGGCCCCGGCGGGGGCGGAGGGCTACACCTTC. Translation: CASSAAPAGAEGYTF.

CDR3 residues: CASSSSGGAFGYGYTF. The CDR3 coding sequence is TGCGCCAGCAGCTCCTCGGGGGGGGCATTCGGCTATGGCTACACCTTC. The chain employs TRBV5-1 and TRBJ1-2; possibly TRBD1 for D (6 bases). From germline, CDR1 is SGHRS and CDR2 YFSETQ. CDR3 length: 16 amino acids. Trimming cost V 3 bases and J 4 bases, with 19 bases left between them.

The chain is built from TRBV5-1 and TRBJ2-5; 14 bases agree with TRBD2. This CDR3 has 16 residues. Germline values: CDR1 SGHRS, CDR2 YFSETQ. Germline trimming cut 0 bases from V and 4 bases from J; bases unmatched to any gene: 2. CDR3 in amino acids: CASSLAGTSGGETQYF. CDR3 coding DNA: TGCGCCAGCAGCTTGGCCGGGACTAGCGGGGGAGAGACCCAGTACTTC. Looking up the rest from reference TRBV5-1 and TRBJ2-5 gives the full variable domain: KAGVTQTPRYLIKTRGQQVTLSCSPISGHRSVSWYQQTPGQGLQFLFEYFSETQRNKGNFPGRFSGRQFSNSRSEMNVSTLELGDSALYLCASSLAGTSGGETQYFGPGTRLLVL.

The chain couples TRBV18 to TRBJ1-6, with 7 bases identical to TRBD1. CDR1 and CDR2 from the germline V gene are KGHSH and LQKENI. After removal of 3 bases from V and 5 bases from J, the junction contained 4 bases not matched to a gene. The CDR3 length is 15 residues. This CDR3 is CASSPGGQNNSPLHF. The CDR3 bases are TGTGCCAGCTCACCGGGGGGACAGAATAATTCACCCCTCCACTTT.

The chain recombines TRBV10-3 with TRBJ2-1; D unclear. V was trimmed by 0 bases and J by 14 bases, leaving 11 bases between them. The CDR3 length is 12 residues. The germline V gene encodes CDR1 ENHRY and CDR2 SYGVKD. CDR3 residues: CAISESRANEFF. As DNA, the CDR3 is TGTGCCATCAGTGAGTCCCGCGCGAACGAGTTCTTC.

This clone was observed a few times. The CDR3 reads CASSQDWQMNTEAFF. As DNA, the CDR3 is TGTGCCAGCAGCCAAGATTGGCAGATGAACACTGAAGCTTTCTTT. The chain combines TRBV3-1 (or the pseudogene TRBV3-2) with TRBJ1-1; D gene ambiguous. Deletions cut 0 bases from V and 0 bases from J, with 8 bases between. CDR1 is LGHDT, CDR2 YNNKEL, per germline (reference sequence). The CDR3 runs to 15 residues.

The chain has TRBV27 and TRBJ2-3, with 8 bases lining up with TRBD1. Per the germline V gene, CDR1 is MNHEY and CDR2 is SMNVEV (reference sequence). The CDR3 is 17 amino acids. The trim removed 2 bases at V and 0 bases at J, leaving 7 bases unmatched. The CDR3: CASSLGTGGVSTDTQYF. CDR3 DNA sequence: TGTGCCAGCAGTTTAGGGACAGGTGGGGTTAGCACAGATACGCAGTATTTT.

A few counts support this clone. The chain links TRBV6-5 to TRBJ1-2; no definite D call. Germline CDR1 MNHEY, CDR2 SVGAGI. CDR3 length: 14 amino acids. Trimming stripped 0 bases from V and 1 base from J, with 6 bases between. The CDR3 DNA sequence: TGTGCCAGCAGTTACTCGGCAGATAACTATGGCTACACCTTC. Its translation is CASSYSADNYGYTF.

The V and J genes are TRBV30 and TRBJ2-4; 7 nucleotides align to TRBD2. The V gene end was trimmed by 0 bases and the J gene end by 6 bases; junction bases not matched to a gene: 8. The CDR3 length is 15 residues. Germline CDR1 and CDR2: GTSNPN and SVGIG (reference sequence). Here the CDR3 reads CAWSVGRETGNIQYF. The CDR3 region has the DNA TGTGCCTGGAGTGTAGGGCGGGAGACCGGAAACATTCAGTACTTC.

The genes are TRBV6-5 and TRBJ2-2, with 12 bases aligning to TRBD2. The CDR3 spans 15 residues. Germline V lookup: CDR1 MNHEY, CDR2 SVGAGI. The V gene end was trimmed by 6 bases and the J gene end by 6 bases; junction bases not matched to a gene: 5. CDR3 protein: CASSGLAGSPGELFF. CDR3 coding DNA: TGTGCCAGCAGCGGACTAGCGGGATCCCCCGGGGAGCTGTTTTTT.